What follows are 21 T cell receptor beta chains derived from one specimen sequenced in a study of shared clonotypes between healthy human individuals. Assay used: immunoSEQ multiplex PCR; TCRdb lists only in-frame clones, some missing. The sample lists under 750,000 clones, 72% seen once, with under 2% in the top ten. The material sequenced was memory CD4+ T cells sorted from blood. Subset of the sample: CD45RA-negative fraction. These receptors all come from a woman in her 30s in good health.

The chain combines TRBV18 with TRBJ1-1; a weak D match, TRBD1 (5 bases). Germline lookup yields CDR1 KGHSH and CDR2 LQKENI. V shed 6 bases and J shed 5 bases, with 19 bases lying between them. The CDR3 spans 15 residues. CDR3 residues: CASSEVSGFFTEAFF. CDR3 DNA sequence: TGTGCCAGCTCGGAGGTGTCAGGGTTTTTTACTGAAGCTTTCTTT.

V and J are TRBV27 and TRBJ2-1; no reliable D call. CDR3 length equals 13 residues. Trimming left V 0 bases short and J 10 bases short, with 10 bases between. Germline V gene lookup returns CDR1 MNHEY and CDR2 SMNVEV (reference sequence). CDR3 sequence reads: CASSLSFLGEQFF. The CDR3 region has the DNA TGTGCCAGCAGTTTATCCTTCTTAGGGGAGCAGTTCTTC.

The rearrangement joins TRBV18 to TRBJ2-1; 7 nucleotides line up with TRBD1. There are 15 residues in the CDR3. Germline CDR1 is KGHSH and CDR2 is LQKENI. V was pared by 3 bases and J by 2 bases, with 4 bases of the junction left unmatched. The CDR3 spells CASSPGTDPYNEQFF. The CDR3, as DNA: TGTGCCAGCTCACCCGGGACAGATCCCTACAATGAGCAGTTCTTC.

This chain joins TRBV19 and TRBJ1-3; possible D gene TRBD1, 5 bases. Germline V CDR1 and CDR2: LNHDA, SQIVND (reference sequence). Deletions cut 7 bases from V and 4 bases from J, with 23 bases between. This CDR3 contains 17 residues. The CDR3 DNA sequence: TGTGCCAGTACCCTACAGATGTCCGGGGCGCAAGGAAACACCATATATTTT. Its protein product is CASTLQMSGAQGNTIYF. Filled out from reference TRBV19 and TRBJ1-3, the complete variable domain reads DGGITQSPKYLFRKEGQNVTLSCEQNLNHDAMYWYRQDPGQGLRLIYYSQIVNDFQKGDIAEGYSVSREKKESFPLTVTSAQKNPTAFYLCASTLQMSGAQGNTIYFGEGSWLTVV.

V and J are TRBV6-1 and TRBJ2-7; D is undetermined. Looked up from germline, CDR1 is MNHNS and CDR2 is SASEGT. This CDR3 spans 13 amino acids. V lost 6 bases and J lost 4, with 13 bases in between. The CDR3 region has the DNA TGTGCCAGCAGGGTTTCAGGCCTTTACGAGCAGTACTTC. As protein: CASRVSGLYEQYF.

V usage is TRBV7-2 and J usage is TRBJ1-1; D remains ambiguous. CDR3 length: 15 residues. The germline V and J ends were trimmed by 0 bases and 1 base, with 9 bases remaining between them. Germline V gives CDR1 SGHTA, CDR2 FQGNSA. CDR3 sequence (DNA): TGTGCCAGCAGCTTAGCGATGGTTGCGAACACTGAAGCTTTCTTT. This encodes CASSLAMVANTEAFF.

The J gene is TRBJ2-7, the V gene TRBV10-3, with 14 nucleotides matching TRBD2. Germline CDR1 reads ENHRY; CDR2 reads SYGVKD. J lost 5 bases, V lost 6 bases, and 6 bases had no gene match. There are 15 residues in the CDR3. CDR3 in DNA: TGTGCCATCAGGGGGACTAGCGGGAGAGAAAACGAGCAGTACTTC. It translates to CAIRGTSGRENEQYF.

The chain recombines TRBV9 with TRBJ2-1; 7 bases agree with TRBD2. The CDR3 is 15 amino acids. CDR1 and CDR2 (germline): SGDLS, YYNGEE. J was trimmed by 2 bases and V by 3 bases; bases with no gene match: 5. CDR3: CASSAGRDPYNEQFF. The CDR3 DNA follows: TGTGCCAGCAGCGCGGGGAGGGACCCCTACAATGAGCAGTTCTTC.

V and J are TRBV5-8 and TRBJ2-7, with TRBD2 matching 9 bases. Germline-derived CDR1 and CDR2 are SGHTS and YDEGEE. The CDR3 spans 15 residues. J was trimmed by 5 bases and V by 0 bases; bases with no gene match: 6. CDR3 in DNA: TGTGCCAGCAGCTTGGTACCTAGCGGGATCAACGAGCAGTACTTC. This encodes CASSLVPSGINEQYF.

The chain couples TRBV18 to TRBJ2-5; the D is unclear. The V end was cut by 3 bases, the J end by 7 bases, with 9 bases between. The germline gives CDR1 KGHSH, CDR2 LQKENI. The CDR3 covers 12 residues. Here the CDR3 reads CASSPEPGTQYF. CDR3 nucleotide sequence: TGTGCCAGCTCACCTGAGCCAGGGACCCAGTACTTC.

J is TRBJ1-5 and V is TRBV6-1; D is uncertain. Deletions cut 4 bases from V and 4 bases from J, with 8 bases between. The CDR3 consists of 13 residues. CDR1 is MNHNS, CDR2 SASEGT, per germline. CDR3: CASSVQHNQPQHF. The CDR3 DNA follows: TGTGCCAGCAGTGTTCAGCATAATCAGCCCCAGCATTTT.

The chain joins TRBV19 to TRBJ2-5; D may be TRBD2 (6 bases). The CDR3 has 14 amino acids. Per the germline V gene, CDR1 is LNHDA and CDR2 is SQIVND (reference sequence). Trimming pared 8 bases from V and 4 bases from J, leaving 17 bases between. Here the CDR3 DNA reads TGTGCCAGTCGGGGGATGGAGTCTGGAGAGACCCAGTACTTC. Protein: CASRGMESGETQYF.

This clone was counted between two and nine times. This CDR3 is CASSPTVGRADTQYF. As DNA, the CDR3 is TGTGCCAGCAGCCCAACGGTCGGGAGGGCAGATACGCAGTATTTT. The V call is TRBV7-9, the J call TRBJ2-3, with 8 bases matching TRBD2. This CDR3 spans 15 amino acids. V trimming: 5 bases; J trimming: 4 bases; junction bases outside the gene matches: 8. CDR1 SEHNR and CDR2 FQNEAQ come from the germline V gene (reference sequence).

This clone was found a few times. The chain combines TRBV18 with TRBJ1-1; no clear D. This CDR3 spans 15 amino acids. Germline V gives CDR1 KGHSH, CDR2 LQKENI. V lost 2 bases and J 0 bases, leaving 10 bases between the germline ends. CDR3 sequence (DNA): TGTGCCAGCTCACCAAGGGCAGATATGAACACTGAAGCTTTCTTT. Residues: CASSPRADMNTEAFF.

This clone was observed a few times. The chain carries TRBV18 and TRBJ1-4; TRBD1 matches at 8 bases. The CDR3 extends over 14 amino acids. Per germline, CDR1 KGHSH and CDR2 LQKENI. V shed 6 bases, J shed 5 bases, and the junction held 5 bases outside the gene matches. In nucleotides, the CDR3 is TGTGCCAGCTCGGGGACAGGAACGAATGAAAAACTGTTTTTT. Translated, it gives CASSGTGTNEKLFF. Looking up the rest from reference TRBV18 and TRBJ1-4 gives the full variable domain: NAGVMQNPRHLVRRRGQEARLRCSPMKGHSHVYWYRQLPEEGLKFMVYLQKENIIDESGMPKERFSAEFPKEGPSILRIQQVVRGDSAAYFCASSGTGTNEKLFFGSGTQLSVL.

The V gene is TRBV2, the J gene TRBJ2-2; the D gene is possibly TRBD2 (6 bases). Per the germline V gene, CDR1 is SNHLY and CDR2 is FYNNEI. The CDR3 totals 15 residues. V was cut by 6 bases and J by 7 bases, with 18 bases left in between. In DNA form, the CDR3 reads TGTGCCAGCAGCGAGACTACGGGAGCGGTCGGGGAGCTGTTTTTT. The encoded protein is CASSETTGAVGELFF. Full variable domain (remainder filled in from reference TRBV2 and TRBJ2-2): EPEVTQTPSHQVTQMGQEVILRCVPISNHLYFYWYRQILGQKVEFLVSFYNNEISEKSEIFDDQFSVERPDGSNFTLKIRSTKLEDSAMYFCASSETTGAVGELFFGEGSRLTVL.

CDR3 region: CASSPTGDTDTQYF. The DNA for the CDR3 is TGTGCCAGCAGCCCCACGGGGGACACAGATACGCAGTATTTT. The rearrangement uses TRBV7-9 and TRBJ2-3; tentative D call: TRBD2 (6 bases). Deletions cut 5 bases from V and 2 bases from J, with 11 bases between. Germline CDR1 is SEHNR and CDR2 is FQNEAQ (reference sequence). This CDR3 is built from 14 residues.

The V call is TRBV18, the J call TRBJ1-2, with no clear D. Germline CDR1 reads KGHSH; CDR2 reads LQKENI. Trimming cost V 0 bases and J 8 bases, with 16 bases left between them. CDR3 length: 15 amino acids. The chain's CDR3 is CASSPPGQTLGGYTF. In DNA, the CDR3 is TGTGCCAGCTCACCACCAGGTCAGACTCTCGGCGGCTACACCTTC.

V is TRBV6-5 and J is TRBJ2-2, with 10 bases aligning to TRBD2. CDR1 and CDR2 (germline): MNHEY, SVGAGI. CDR3 length: 14 amino acids. With V trimmed by 7 bases and J by 7 bases, 6 bases remained unmatched. CDR3 sequence (DNA): TGTGCCAGCAAGGGAGCGGGAGGGCTCGGGGAGCTGTTTTTT. Translation: CASKGAGGLGELFF.

This clone occurred once. The rearrangement links TRBV7-2 to TRBJ1-3, with a weak D call TRBD1 (5 bases). Trimming shortened V by 0 bases and J by 2 bases, and 8 bases separated the two germline ends. The germline gives CDR1 SGHTA, CDR2 FQGNSA. The CDR3 loop spans 15 amino acids. CDR3 residues: CASSLALGAGNTIYF. The CDR3 DNA reads as TGTGCCAGCAGCTTAGCGCTAGGGGCTGGAAACACCATATATTTT.

This sequence joins TRBV7-2 and TRBJ2-1; 12 bases agree with TRBD1. J was trimmed by 7 bases and V by 3 bases; bases with no gene match: 7. The CDR3 covers 16 residues. In germline, CDR1 is SGHTA, CDR2 FQGNSA. The chain's CDR3 is CASSLGQGAMGNEQFF. In DNA, the CDR3 is TGTGCCAGCAGCTTGGGACAGGGGGCGATGGGTAATGAGCAGTTCTTC.